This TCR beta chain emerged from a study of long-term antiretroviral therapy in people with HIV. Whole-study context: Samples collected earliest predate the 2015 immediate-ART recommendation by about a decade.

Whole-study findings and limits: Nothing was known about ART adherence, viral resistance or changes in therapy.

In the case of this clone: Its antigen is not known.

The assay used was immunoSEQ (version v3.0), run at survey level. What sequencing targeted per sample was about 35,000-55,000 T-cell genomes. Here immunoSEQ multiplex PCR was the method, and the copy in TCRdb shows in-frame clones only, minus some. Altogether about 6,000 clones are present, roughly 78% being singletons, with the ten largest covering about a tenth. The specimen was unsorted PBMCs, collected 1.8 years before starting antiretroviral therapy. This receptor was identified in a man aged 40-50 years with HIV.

The CDR3 region has the DNA TGTGCCAGCAGTGAAGGGACTAGCGGGAGCAATGAGCAGTTCTTC. Protein product: CASSEGTSGSNEQFF. This chain connects TRBV6-1 to TRBJ2-1; 13 positions agree with TRBD2. The CDR3 spans 15 residues. CDR1 MNHNS and CDR2 SASEGT come from the germline V gene. With V trimmed by 1 base and J by 6 bases, 0 bases remained unmatched.